The clone carrying this T cell receptor (beta chain) was recorded at least ten times. The entry originates in a study of blood T cell repertoires in COVID-19. This CDR3 is 14 amino acids long. Trimming pared 0 bases from V and 4 bases from J, leaving 8 bases between. Germline CDR1 reads SGHRS; CDR2 reads YFSETQ. Clones were read by immunoSEQ multiplex PCR, and TCRdb kept only the in-frame ones, dropping some. The table records over 250,000 clones, 70% to 85% of them present only once. The receptor was isolated from a woman of 80 years or more with acute or convalescent COVID-19. V and J are TRBV5-1 and TRBJ1-5; D may be TRBD1 (5 bases). The sequenced material came from peripheral blood. CDR3 protein: CASSLVGGNQPQHF. CDR3 bases: TGCGCCAGCAGCTTGGTCGGGGGAAATCAGCCCCAGCATTTT.